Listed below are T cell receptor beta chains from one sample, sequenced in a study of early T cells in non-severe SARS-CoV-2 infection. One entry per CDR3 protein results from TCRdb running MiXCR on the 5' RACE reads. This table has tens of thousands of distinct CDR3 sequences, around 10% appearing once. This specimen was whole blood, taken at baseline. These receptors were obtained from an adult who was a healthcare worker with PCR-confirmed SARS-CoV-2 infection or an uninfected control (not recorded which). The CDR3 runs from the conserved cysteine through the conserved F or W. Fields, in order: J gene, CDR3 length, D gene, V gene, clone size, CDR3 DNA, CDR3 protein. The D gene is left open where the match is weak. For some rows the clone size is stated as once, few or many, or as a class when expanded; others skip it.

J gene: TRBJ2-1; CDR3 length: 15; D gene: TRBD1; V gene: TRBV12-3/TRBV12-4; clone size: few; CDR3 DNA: TGTGCCAGCAGTTTTTGGACAGGGGCCGCGGATGGGCAGTTCTTC; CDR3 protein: CASSFWTGAADGQFF
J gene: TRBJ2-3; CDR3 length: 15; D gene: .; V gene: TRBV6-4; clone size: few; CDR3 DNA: TGTGCCAGCAGTGAGAGCGGATTTTCCACAGATACGCAGTATTTT; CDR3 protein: CASSESGFSTDTQYF
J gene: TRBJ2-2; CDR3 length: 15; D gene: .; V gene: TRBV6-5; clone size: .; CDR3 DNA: TGTACCAGCAGTCTCGGGGTTAGTGTCACCGGGGAGCTGTTTTTT; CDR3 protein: CTSSLGVSVTGELFF
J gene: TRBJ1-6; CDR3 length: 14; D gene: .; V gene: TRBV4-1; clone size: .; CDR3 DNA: TGCGCCAGCAGCCAAGAGGAGTTGGGGTCACCCCTCCACTTT; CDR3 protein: CASSQEELGSPLHF
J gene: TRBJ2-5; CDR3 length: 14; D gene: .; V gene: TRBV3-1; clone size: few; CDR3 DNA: TGTGCCAGCAGCCAAGTGAACCTCCAAGAGACCCAGTACTTC; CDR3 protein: CASSQVNLQETQYF
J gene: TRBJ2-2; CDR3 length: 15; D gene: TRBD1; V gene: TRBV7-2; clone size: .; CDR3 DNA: TGTGCCAGCAGCTCGTGGACAGGGGGCACCGGGGAGCTGTTTTTT; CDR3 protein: CASSSWTGGTGELFF
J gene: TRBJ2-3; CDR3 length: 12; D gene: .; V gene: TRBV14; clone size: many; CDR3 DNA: TGTGCCAGCAGCCAAACCCCAGATACGCAGTATTTT; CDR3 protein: CASSQTPDTQYF
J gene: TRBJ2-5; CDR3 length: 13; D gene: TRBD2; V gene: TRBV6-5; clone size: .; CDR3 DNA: TGTGCCAGCAACCTAGCGGGGGCGGAGACCCAGTACTTC; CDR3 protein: CASNLAGAETQYF
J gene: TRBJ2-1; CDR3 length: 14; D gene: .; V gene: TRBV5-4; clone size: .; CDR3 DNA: TGTGCCAGCAGCTTGGAGCAAATCCGGAATGAGCAGTTCTTC; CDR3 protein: CASSLEQIRNEQFF
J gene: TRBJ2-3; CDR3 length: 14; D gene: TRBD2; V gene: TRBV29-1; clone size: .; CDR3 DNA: TGCAGCGTTGAACTAGCGGGGGCCTCAGATACGCAGTATTTT; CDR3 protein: CSVELAGASDTQYF
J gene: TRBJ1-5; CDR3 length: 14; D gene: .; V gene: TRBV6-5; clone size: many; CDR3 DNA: TGTGCCAGCAGTCGAGGGGGGTTGAATCAGCCCCAGCATTTT; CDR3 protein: CASSRGGLNQPQHF
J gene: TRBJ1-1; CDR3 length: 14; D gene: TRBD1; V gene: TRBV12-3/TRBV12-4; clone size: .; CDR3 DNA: TGTGCCAGCAGCGGACAGGAGCCAACTAATGAAGCTTTCTTT; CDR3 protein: CASSGQEPTNEAFF
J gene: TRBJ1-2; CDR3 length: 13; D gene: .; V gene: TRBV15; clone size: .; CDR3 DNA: TGTGCCACCAGCAAAGAGCGGGACTATGGCTACACCTTC; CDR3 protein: CATSKERDYGYTF
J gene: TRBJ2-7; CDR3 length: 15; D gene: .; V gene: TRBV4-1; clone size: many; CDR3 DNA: TGCGCCAGCAGCCAAGAATCAGGGGCCCCCTACGAGCAGTACTTC; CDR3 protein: CASSQESGAPYEQYF
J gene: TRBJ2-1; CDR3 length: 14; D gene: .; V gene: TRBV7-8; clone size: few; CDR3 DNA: TGTGCCAGCAGCCCAGCAGGGTCCCACAATGAGCAGTTCTTC; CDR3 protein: CASSPAGSHNEQFF
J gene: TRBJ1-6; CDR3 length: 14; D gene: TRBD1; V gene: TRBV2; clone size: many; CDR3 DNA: TGTGCCAGCATCGGACAGGGGCGAGATTCACCCCTCCACTTT; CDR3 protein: CASIGQGRDSPLHF
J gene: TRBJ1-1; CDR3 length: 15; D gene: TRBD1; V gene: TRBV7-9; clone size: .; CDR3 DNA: TGTGCCAGCAGCTTAGGGGACAGTTGGAACACTGAAGCTTTCTTT; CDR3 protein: CASSLGDSWNTEAFF
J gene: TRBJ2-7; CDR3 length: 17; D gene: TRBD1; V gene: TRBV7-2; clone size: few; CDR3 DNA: TGTGCCAGCAGCTTGATCGAACAACCGGGACAGGGTAAAGAGCAGTACTTC; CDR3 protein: CASSLIEQPGQGKEQYF
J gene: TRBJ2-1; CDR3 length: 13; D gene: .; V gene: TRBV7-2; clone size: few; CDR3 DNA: TGTGCCAGCAGATGGAGACGACGCAATGAGCAGTTCTTC; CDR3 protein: CASRWRRRNEQFF
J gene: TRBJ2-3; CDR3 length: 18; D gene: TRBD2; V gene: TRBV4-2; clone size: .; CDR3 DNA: TGTGCCAGCAGCCAAGGGCTAGCGGGGGCGAGAGGCACAGATACGCAGTATTTT; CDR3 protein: CASSQGLAGARGTDTQYF
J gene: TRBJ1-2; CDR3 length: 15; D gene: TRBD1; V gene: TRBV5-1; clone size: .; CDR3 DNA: TGCGCCAGCAGCTCGCCGGACAGGCCCAACTATGGCTACACCTTC; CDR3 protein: CASSSPDRPNYGYTF
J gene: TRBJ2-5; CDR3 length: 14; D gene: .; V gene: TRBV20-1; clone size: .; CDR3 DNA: TGCAGTGCTAGCGTGGGGAGTCAAGGAGAGACCCAGTACTTC; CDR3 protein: CSASVGSQGETQYF
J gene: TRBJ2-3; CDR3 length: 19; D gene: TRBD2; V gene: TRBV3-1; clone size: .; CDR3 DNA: TGTGCCAGCAGCCTAGGGGGTGCCGCGAGCGGGAGACGCACAGATACGCAGTATTTT; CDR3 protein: CASSLGGAASGRRTDTQYF
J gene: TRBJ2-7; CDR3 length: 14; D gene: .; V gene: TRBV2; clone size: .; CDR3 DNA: TGTGCCAGCAGTGGTAGGCAGGTAGGGTCCGAGCAGTACTTC; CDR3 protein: CASSGRQVGSEQYF
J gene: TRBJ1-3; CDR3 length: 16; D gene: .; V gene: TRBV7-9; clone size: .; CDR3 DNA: TGTGCCAGCAGCTTATGGACAGCTTTAGCTCCAAACACCATATATTTT; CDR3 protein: CASSLWTALAPNTIYF